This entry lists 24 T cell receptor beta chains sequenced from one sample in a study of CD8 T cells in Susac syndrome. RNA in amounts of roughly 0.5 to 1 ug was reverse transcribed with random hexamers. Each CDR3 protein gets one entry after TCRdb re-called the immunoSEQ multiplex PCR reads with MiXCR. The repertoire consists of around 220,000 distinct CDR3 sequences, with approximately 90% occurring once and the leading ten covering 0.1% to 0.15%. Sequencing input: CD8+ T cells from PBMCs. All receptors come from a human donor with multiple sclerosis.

The chain's CDR3 is CSVEQRRDEQFF. The CDR3 region has the DNA TGCAGCGTCGAACAGAGGAGGGATGAGCAGTTCTTC. This sequence joins TRBV29-1 and TRBJ2-1, with D perhaps TRBD2 (6 bases). Trimming left V 6 bases short and J 8 bases short, with 14 bases between. The CDR3 runs 12 residues. The germline V gene encodes CDR1 SQVTM and CDR2 ANQGSEA.

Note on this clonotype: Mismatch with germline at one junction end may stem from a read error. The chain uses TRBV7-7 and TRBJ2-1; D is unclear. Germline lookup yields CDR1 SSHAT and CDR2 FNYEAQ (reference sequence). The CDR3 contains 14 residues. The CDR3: CASSLLQAWNEQFF. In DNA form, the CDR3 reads TGTGCTAGCAGCTTGCTACAAGCTTGGAATGAGCAGTTCTTC.

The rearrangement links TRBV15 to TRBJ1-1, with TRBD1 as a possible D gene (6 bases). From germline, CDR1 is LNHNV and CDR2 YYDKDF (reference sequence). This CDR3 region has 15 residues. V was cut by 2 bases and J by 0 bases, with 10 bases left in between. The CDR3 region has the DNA TGTGCCACCAGCAGACGACAGGAAATGAACACTGAAGCTTTCTTT. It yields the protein CATSRRQEMNTEAFF.

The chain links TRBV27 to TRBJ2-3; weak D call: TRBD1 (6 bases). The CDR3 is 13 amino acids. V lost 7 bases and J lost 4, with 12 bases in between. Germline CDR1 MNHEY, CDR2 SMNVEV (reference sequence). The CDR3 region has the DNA TGTGCCAGCACTACAGGGCCGGCAGATACGCAGTATTTT. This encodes CASTTGPADTQYF.

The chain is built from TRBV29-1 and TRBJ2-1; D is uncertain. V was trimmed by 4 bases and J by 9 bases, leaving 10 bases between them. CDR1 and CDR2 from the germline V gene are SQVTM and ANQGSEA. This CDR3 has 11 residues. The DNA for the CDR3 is TGCAGCGTTGGGGCCCACGGTGAGCAGTTCTTC. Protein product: CSVGAHGEQFF.

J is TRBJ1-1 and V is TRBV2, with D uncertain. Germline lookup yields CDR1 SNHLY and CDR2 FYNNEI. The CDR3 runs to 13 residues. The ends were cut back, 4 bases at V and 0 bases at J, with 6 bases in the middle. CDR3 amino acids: CASSGGVNTEAFF. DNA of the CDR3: TGTGCCAGCAGTGGTGGGGTGAACACTGAAGCTTTCTTT.

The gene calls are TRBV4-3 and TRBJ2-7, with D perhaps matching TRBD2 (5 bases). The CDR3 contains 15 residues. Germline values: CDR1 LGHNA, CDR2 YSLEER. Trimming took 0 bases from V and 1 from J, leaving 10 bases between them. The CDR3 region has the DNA TGCGCCAGCAGCCAAGAGGTCCGCGGGTCCTACGAGCAGTACTTC. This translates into CASSQEVRGSYEQYF.

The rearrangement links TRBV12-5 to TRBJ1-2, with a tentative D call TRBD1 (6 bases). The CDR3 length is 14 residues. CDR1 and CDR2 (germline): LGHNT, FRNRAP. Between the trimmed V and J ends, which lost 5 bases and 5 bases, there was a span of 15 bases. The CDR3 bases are TGTGCTAGTGGTGAGCGTCCCCAGGGGTATGGCTACACCTTC. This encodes CASGERPQGYGYTF.

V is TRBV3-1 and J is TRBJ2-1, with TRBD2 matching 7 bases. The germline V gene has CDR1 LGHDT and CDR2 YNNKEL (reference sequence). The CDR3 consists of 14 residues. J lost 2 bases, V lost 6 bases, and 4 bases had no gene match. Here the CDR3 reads CASRGREPYNEQFF. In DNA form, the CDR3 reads TGTGCCAGCAGAGGGCGGGAGCCCTACAATGAGCAGTTCTTC.

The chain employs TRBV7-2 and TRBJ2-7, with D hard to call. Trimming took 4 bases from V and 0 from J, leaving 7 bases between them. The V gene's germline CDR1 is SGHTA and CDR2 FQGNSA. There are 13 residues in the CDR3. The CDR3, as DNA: TGTGCCAGCAGCTACTGGAGCTCCTACGAGCAGTACTTC. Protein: CASSYWSSYEQYF.

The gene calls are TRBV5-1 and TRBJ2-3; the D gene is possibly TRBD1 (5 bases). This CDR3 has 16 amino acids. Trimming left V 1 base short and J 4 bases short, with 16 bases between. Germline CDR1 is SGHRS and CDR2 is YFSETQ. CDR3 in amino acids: CASSLLQGLVADTQYF. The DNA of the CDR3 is TGCGCCAGCAGCTTGCTTCAGGGATTAGTGGCAGATACGCAGTATTTT.

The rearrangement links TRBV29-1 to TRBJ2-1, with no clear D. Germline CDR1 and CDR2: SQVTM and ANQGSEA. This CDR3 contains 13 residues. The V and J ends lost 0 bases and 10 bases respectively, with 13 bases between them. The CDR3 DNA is TGCAGCGTTGAAGATCCCGGTAAATACGAGCAGTTCTTC. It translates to CSVEDPGKYEQFF.

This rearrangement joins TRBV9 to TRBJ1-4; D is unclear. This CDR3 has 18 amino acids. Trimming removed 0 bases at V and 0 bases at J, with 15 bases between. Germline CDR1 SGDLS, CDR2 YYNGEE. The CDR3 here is CASSVEMGGPATNEKLFF. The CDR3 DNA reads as TGTGCCAGCAGCGTAGAGATGGGTGGTCCTGCAACTAATGAAAAACTGTTTTTT.

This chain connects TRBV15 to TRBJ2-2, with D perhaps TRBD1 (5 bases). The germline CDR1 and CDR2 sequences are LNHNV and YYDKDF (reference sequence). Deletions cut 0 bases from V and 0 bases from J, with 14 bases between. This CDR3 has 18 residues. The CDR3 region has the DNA TGTGCCACCAGCAGAGATCGGAGCAGGGCGTCGAACACCGGGGAGCTGTTTTTT. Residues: CATSRDRSRASNTGELFF.

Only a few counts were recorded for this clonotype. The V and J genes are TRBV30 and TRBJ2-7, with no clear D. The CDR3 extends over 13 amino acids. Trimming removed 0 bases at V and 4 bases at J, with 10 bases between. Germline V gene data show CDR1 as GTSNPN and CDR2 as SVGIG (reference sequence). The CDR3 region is CAWSVGKSYEQYF. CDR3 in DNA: TGTGCCTGGAGTGTAGGCAAGTCTTACGAGCAGTACTTC.

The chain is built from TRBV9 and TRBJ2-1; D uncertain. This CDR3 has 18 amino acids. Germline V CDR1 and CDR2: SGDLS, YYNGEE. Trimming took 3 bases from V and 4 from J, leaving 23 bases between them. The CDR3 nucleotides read TGTGCCAGCAGCGGAGTAAGTGGGATGTCATTGAATTACAATGAGCAGTTCTTC. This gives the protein CASSGVSGMSLNYNEQFF.

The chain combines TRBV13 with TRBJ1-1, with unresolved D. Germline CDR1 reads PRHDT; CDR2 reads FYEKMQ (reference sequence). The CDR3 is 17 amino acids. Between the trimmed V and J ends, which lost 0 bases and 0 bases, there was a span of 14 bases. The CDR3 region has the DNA TGTGCCAGCAGCTTAGGCTCCGAGAGAGATCTGAACACTGAAGCTTTCTTT. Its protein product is CASSLGSERDLNTEAFF. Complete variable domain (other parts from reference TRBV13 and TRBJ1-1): AAGVIQSPRHLIKEKRETATLKCYPIPRHDTVYWYQQGPGQDPQFLISFYEKMQSDKGSIPDRFSAQQFSDYHSELNMSSLELGDSALYFCASSLGSERDLNTEAFFGQGTRLTVV.

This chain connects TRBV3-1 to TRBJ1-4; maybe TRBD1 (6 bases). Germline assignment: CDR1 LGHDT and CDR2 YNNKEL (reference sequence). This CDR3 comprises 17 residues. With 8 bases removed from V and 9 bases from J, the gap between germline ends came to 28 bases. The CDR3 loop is CASRPGPLTGTLKKLFF. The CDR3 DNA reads TGTGCCAGCCGCCCGGGTCCGTTAACAGGGACCTTGAAAAAACTGTTTTTT.

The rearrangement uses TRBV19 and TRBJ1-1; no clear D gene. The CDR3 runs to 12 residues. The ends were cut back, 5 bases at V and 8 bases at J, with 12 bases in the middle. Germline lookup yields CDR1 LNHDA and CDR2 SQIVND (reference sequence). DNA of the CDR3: TGTGCCAGTAGTGAGCCAGGACTCGAAGCTTTCTTT. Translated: CASSEPGLEAFF. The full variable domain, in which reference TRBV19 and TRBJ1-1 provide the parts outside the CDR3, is DGGITQSPKYLFRKEGQNVTLSCEQNLNHDAMYWYRQDPGQGLRLIYYSQIVNDFQKGDIAEGYSVSREKKESFPLTVTSAQKNPTAFYLCASSEPGLEAFFGQGTRLTVV.

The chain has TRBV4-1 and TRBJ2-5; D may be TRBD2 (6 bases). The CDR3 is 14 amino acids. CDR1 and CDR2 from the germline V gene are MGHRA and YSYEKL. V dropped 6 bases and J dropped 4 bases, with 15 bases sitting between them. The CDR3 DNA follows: TGCGCCAGCAGTCAGACTAGTGAGTTAGAGACCCAGTACTTC. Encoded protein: CASSQTSELETQYF.

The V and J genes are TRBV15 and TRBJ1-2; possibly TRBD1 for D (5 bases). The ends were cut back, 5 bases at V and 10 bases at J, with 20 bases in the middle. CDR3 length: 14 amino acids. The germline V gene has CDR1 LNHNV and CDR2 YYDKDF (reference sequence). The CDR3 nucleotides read TGTGCCACCAGCCCACGGGGGGTGGGGTGGGCCTACACCTTC. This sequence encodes CATSPRGVGWAYTF.

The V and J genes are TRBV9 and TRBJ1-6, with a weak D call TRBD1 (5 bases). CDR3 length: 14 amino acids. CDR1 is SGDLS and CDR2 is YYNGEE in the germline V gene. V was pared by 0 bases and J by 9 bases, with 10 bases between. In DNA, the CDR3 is TGTGCCAGCAGCGTAGGGGGGTACGGTTCACCCCTCCACTTT. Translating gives CASSVGGYGSPLHF.

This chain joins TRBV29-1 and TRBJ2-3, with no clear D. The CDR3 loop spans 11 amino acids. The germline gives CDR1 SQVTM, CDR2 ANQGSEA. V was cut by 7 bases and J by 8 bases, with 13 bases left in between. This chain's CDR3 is CSASPEGTQYF. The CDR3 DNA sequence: TGCAGCGCGTCCCCGGAAGGTACGCAGTATTTT.

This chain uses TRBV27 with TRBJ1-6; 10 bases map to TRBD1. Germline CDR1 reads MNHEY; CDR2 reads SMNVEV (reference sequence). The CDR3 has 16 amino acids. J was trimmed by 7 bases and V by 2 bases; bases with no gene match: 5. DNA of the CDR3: TGTGCCAGCAGTTTAAGCCCGACAGGGGGCAATTCACCCCTCCACTTT. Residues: CASSLSPTGGNSPLHF.